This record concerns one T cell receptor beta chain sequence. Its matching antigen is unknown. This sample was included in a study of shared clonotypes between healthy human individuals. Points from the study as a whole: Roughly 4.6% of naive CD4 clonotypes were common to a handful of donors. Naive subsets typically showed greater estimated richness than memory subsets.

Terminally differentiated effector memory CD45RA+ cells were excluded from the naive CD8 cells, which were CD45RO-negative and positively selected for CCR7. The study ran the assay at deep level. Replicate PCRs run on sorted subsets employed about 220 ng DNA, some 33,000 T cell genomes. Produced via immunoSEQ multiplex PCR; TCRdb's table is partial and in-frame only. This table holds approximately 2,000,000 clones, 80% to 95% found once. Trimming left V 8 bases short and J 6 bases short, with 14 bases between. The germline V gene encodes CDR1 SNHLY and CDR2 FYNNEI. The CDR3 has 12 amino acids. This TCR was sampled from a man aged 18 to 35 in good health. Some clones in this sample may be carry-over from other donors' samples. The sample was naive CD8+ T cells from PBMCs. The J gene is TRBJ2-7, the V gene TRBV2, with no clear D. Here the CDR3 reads CASLDEAPEQYF. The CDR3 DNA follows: TGTGCCAGCCTCGATGAGGCCCCCGAGCAGTACTTC.